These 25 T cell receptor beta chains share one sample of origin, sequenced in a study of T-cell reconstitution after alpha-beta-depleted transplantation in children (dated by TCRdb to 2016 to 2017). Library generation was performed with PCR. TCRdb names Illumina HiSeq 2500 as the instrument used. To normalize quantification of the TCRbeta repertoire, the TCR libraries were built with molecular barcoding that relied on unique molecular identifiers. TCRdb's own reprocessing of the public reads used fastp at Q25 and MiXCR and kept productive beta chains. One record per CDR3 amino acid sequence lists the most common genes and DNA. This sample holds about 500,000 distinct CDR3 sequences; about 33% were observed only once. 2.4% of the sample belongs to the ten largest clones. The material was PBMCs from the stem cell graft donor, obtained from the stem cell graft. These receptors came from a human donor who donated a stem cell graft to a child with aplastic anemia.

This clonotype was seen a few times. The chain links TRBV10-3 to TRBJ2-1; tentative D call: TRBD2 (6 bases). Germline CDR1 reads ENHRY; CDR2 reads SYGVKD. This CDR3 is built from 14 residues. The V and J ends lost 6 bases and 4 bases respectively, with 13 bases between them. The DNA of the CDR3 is TGTGCCATCAGCCCGGGACTGCCGTACAATGAGCAGTTCTTC. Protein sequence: CAISPGLPYNEQFF.

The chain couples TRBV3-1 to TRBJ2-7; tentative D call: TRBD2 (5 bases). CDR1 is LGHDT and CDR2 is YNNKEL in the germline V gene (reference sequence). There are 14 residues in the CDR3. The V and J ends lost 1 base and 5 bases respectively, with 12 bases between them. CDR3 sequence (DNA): TGTGCCAGCAGCCAAGTTCGAGGAGGAGACGAGCAGTACTTC. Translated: CASSQVRGGDEQYF.

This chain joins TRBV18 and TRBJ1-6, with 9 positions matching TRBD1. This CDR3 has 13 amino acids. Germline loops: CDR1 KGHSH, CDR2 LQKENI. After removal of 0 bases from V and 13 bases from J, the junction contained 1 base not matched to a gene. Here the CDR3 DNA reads TGTGCCAGCTCACCACCAGGACAGGGGCCCCTCCACTTT. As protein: CASSPPGQGPLHF.

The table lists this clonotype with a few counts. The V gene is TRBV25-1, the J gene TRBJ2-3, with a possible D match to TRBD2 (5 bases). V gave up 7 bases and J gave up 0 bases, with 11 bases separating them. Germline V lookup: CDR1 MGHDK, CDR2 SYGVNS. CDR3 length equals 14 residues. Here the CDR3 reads CASIESGSTDTQYF. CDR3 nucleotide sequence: TGTGCCAGCATAGAAAGCGGAAGCACAGATACGCAGTATTTT.

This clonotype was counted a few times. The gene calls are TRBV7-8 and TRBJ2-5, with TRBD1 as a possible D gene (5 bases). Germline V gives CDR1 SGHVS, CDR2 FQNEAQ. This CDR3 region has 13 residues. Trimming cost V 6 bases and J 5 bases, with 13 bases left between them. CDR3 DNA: TGTGCCAGCAGTAAGACAGCAAGGGAGACCCAGTACTTC. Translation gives CASSKTARETQYF.

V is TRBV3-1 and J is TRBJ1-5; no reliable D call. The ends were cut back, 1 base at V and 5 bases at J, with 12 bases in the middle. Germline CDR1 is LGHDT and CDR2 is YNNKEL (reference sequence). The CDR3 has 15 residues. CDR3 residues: CASSQGPEEHQPQHF. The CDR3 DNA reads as TGTGCCAGCAGCCAAGGACCCGAGGAGCATCAGCCCCAGCATTTT.

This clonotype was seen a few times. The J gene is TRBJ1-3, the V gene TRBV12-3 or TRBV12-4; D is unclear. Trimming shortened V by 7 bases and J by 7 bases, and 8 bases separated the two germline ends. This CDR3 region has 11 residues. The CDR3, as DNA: TGTGCCAGCACCTACTCGAACACCATATATTTT. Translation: CASTYSNTIYF.

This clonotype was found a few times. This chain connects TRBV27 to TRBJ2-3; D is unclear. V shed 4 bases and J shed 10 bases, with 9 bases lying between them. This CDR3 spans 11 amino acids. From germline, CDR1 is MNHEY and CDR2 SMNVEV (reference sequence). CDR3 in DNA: TGTGCCAGCAGTTCCGTGGGTTCGCAGTATTTT. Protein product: CASSSVGSQYF.

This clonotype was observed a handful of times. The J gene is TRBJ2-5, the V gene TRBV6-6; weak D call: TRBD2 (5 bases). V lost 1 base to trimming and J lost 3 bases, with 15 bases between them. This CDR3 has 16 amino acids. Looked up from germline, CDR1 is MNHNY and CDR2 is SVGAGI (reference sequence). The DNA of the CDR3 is TGTGCCAGCAGTTACTTTCTCGGTGTGGGAGAAGAGACCCAGTACTTC. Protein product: CASSYFLGVGEETQYF.

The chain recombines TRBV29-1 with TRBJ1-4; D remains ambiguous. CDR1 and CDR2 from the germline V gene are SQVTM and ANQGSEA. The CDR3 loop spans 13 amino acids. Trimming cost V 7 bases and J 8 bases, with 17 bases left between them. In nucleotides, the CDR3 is TGCAGCGCGCGGTACAGCGTCGGGGAAAAACTGTTTTTT. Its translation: CSARYSVGEKLFF.

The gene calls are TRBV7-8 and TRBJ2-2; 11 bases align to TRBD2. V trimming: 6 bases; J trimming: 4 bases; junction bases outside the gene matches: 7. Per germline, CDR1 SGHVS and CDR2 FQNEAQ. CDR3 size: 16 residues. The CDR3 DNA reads TGTGCCAGCAGTCCCTTAGCGGGAGGGGGCACCGGGGAGCTGTTTTTT. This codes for CASSPLAGGGTGELFF.

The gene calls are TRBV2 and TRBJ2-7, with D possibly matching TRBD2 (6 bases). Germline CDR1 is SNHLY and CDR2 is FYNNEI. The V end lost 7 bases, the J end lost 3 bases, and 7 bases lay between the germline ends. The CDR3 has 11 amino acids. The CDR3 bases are TGTGCCAGCACCGGGGGCTACGAGCAGTACTTC. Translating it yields CASTGGYEQYF.

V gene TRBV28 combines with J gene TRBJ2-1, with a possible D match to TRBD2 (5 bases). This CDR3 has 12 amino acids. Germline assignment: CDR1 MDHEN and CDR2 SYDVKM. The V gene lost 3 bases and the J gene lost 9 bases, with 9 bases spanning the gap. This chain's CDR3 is CASSFNEGEQFF. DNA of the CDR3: TGTGCCAGCAGTTTTAACGAGGGTGAGCAGTTCTTC.

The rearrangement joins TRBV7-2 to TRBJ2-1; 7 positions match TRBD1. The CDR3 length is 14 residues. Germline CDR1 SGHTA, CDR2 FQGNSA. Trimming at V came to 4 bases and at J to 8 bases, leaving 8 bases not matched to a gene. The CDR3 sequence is CASSSPTGTYEQFF. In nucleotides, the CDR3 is TGTGCCAGCAGCTCCCCGACAGGGACATATGAGCAGTTCTTC.

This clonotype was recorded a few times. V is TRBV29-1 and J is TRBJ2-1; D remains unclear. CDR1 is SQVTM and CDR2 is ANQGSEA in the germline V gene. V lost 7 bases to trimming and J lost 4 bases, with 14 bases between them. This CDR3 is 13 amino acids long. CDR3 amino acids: CSGVLTNYNEQFF. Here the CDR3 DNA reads TGCAGCGGGGTCCTTACAAATTACAATGAGCAGTTCTTC.

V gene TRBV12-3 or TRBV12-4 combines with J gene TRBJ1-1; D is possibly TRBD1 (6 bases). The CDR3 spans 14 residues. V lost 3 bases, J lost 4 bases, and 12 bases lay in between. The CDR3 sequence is CASSFTGRGTEAFF. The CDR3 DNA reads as TGTGCCAGCAGTTTCACAGGGAGGGGCACTGAAGCTTTCTTT.

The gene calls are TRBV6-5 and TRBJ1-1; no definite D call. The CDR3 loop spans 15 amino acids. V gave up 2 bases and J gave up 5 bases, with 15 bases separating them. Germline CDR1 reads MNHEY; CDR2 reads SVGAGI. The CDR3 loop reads CASSYGWGAGTEAFF. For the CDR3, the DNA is TGTGCCAGCAGTTACGGGTGGGGAGCCGGGACTGAAGCTTTCTTT.

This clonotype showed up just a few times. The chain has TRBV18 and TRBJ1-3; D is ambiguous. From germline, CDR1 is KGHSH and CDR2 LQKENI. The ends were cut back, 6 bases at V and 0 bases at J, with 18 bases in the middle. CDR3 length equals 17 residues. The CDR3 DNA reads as TGTGCCAGCTCCCCCGCGGACTTATCGAACTCTGGAAACACCATATATTTT. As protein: CASSPADLSNSGNTIYF.

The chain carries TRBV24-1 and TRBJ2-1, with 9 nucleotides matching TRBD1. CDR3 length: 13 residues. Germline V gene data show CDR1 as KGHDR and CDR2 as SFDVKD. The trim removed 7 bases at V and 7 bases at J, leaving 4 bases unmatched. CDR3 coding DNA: TGTGCCACCAGACAGGGGGCTGAGAATGAGCAGTTCTTC. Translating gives CATRQGAENEQFF.

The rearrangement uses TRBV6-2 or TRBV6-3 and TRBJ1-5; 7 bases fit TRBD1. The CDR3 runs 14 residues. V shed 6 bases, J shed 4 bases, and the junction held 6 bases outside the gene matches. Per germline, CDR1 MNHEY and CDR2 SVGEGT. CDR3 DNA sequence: TGTGCCAGCAGGAGAGGGACAGTTAATCAGCCCCAGCATTTT. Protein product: CASRRGTVNQPQHF.

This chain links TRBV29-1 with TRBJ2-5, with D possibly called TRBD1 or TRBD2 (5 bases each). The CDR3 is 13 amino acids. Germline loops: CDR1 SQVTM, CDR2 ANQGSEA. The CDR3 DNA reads TGCACCTTTACCTGGGGGTCACAAGAGACCCAGTACTTC. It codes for CTFTWGSQETQYF.

The CDR3 sequence: CAIRGTDTGELFF. CDR3 DNA: TGTGCCATCCGTGGAACGGACACCGGGGAGCTGTTTTTT. V usage is TRBV10-3 and J usage is TRBJ2-2, with unresolved D. The CDR3 sequence is 13 residues long. Trimming left V 8 bases short and J 3 bases short, with 10 bases between. Germline lookup yields CDR1 ENHRY and CDR2 SYGVKD.

The CDR3 nucleotides are TGTGCCAGCAGCGTCACCGGGACATCTAACAATCAGCCCCAGCATTTT. Translating it yields CASSVTGTSNNQPQHF. The J gene is TRBJ1-5, the V gene TRBV7-8; D possibly corresponds to TRBD1 (6 bases). Per the germline V gene, CDR1 is SGHVS and CDR2 is FQNEAQ. The CDR3 extends over 16 amino acids. V was trimmed by 5 bases and J by 3 bases, leaving 17 bases between them.

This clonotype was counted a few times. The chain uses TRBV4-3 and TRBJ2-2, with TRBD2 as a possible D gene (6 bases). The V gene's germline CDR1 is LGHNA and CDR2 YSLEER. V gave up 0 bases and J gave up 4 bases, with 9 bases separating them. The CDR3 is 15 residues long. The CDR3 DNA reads TGCGCCAGCAGCCAAGAGGAGGGTGTCACCGGGGAGCTGTTTTTT. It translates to CASSQEEGVTGELFF.

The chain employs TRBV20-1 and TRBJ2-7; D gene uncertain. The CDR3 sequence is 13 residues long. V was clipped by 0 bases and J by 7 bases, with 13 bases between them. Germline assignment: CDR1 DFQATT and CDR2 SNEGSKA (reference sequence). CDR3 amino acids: CSARDLPTGEQYF. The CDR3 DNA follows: TGCAGTGCTAGAGACTTGCCAACTGGGGAGCAGTACTTC.